Below, 27 T cell receptor beta chains from the same sample are listed, as sequenced in a study of blood T cell repertoires in COVID-19. Repertoires were generated with immunoSEQ multiplex PCR, while TCRdb's copy carries only in-frame clones and drops some. The sample contains about 110,000 clones, 70% to 90% of which appear only once. Sequenced sample: peripheral blood. These receptors originate from a human donor in a cohort sampled during active COVID-19.

The chain links TRBV5-1 to TRBJ2-1; 12 positions match TRBD2. The CDR3 spans 18 residues. Trimming took 0 bases from V and 3 from J; bases not matched to a gene: 7. Germline V gene data show CDR1 as SGHRS and CDR2 as YFSETQ. As DNA, the CDR3 is TGCGCCAGCAGCTTGGAGACTAGCGGGGGTGCTAACTACAATGAGCAGTTCTTC. It translates to CASSLETSGGANYNEQFF. Full variable domain (rest looked up from reference TRBV5-1 and TRBJ2-1): KAGVTQTPRYLIKTRGQQVTLSCSPISGHRSVSWYQQTPGQGLQFLFEYFSETQRNKGNFPGRFSGRQFSNSRSEMNVSTLELGDSALYLCASSLETSGGANYNEQFFGPGTRLTVL.

This rearrangement joins TRBV28 to TRBJ1-5; no clear D. The CDR3 runs 13 residues. The germline gives CDR1 MDHEN, CDR2 SYDVKM. Trimming took off 6 bases at V and 0 bases at J, with 6 bases between the two ends. CDR3 sequence reads: CASRQSSNQPQHF. The CDR3 DNA reads TGTGCCAGCAGACAGTCTAGCAATCAGCCCCAGCATTTT.

The table lists this clone with a count of one. The V call is TRBV5-5, the J call TRBJ2-5; the D gene is possibly TRBD1 (7 bases). This CDR3 has 18 amino acids. Deletions cut 2 bases from V and 2 bases from J, with 22 bases between. Germline V gives CDR1 SGHKS, CDR2 YYEKEE (reference sequence). The CDR3 spells CASSFELQGGPSQETQYF. DNA for the CDR3: TGTGCCAGCAGCTTTGAGCTCCAGGGGGGCCCCTCTCAAGAGACCCAGTACTTC.

This clone was found once. The chain employs TRBV3-1 (or the pseudogene TRBV3-2) and TRBJ2-7, with 10 positions matching TRBD1. The V and J ends lost 0 bases and 2 bases, in that order; junction bases with no gene match: 13. This CDR3 is built from 19 residues. CDR1 and CDR2 from the germline V gene are LGHDT and YNNKEL (reference sequence). The CDR3 DNA reads as TGTGCCAGCAGCCAAGATTCAGGGACAGGGGTTCGAGGGACCTACGAGCAGTACTTC. Encoded protein: CASSQDSGTGVRGTYEQYF.

This chain connects TRBV7-2 to TRBJ2-7; unclear D gene. The germline V and J ends were trimmed by 1 base and 7 bases, with 11 bases remaining between them. This CDR3 comprises 13 residues. Germline V gene data show CDR1 as SGHTA and CDR2 as FQGNSA. CDR3 bases: TGTGCCAGCAGCTTAGGAACGCTACGGGAGCAGTACTTC. Protein: CASSLGTLREQYF.

CDR3 amino acids: CASSFPTQPSPDTQYF. DNA for the CDR3: TGTGCCAGCAGTTTCCCGACTCAGCCCTCCCCAGATACGCAGTATTTT. The chain links TRBV6-2 or TRBV6-3 to TRBJ2-3; D ambiguous. The germline gives CDR1 MNHEY, CDR2 SVGEGT. The CDR3 has 16 residues. Trimming took off 4 bases at V and 4 bases at J, with 18 bases between the two ends.

The chain carries TRBV5-4 and TRBJ2-1, with 9 bases lining up with TRBD1. The CDR3 loop spans 15 amino acids. The germline V gene encodes CDR1 SGHNT and CDR2 YYREEE (reference sequence). V lost 6 bases to trimming and J lost 5 bases; unmatched junction nucleotides: 9. CDR3: CASTLGGTGHNEQFF. The CDR3 bases are TGTGCCAGCACCCTGGGCGGGACAGGGCACAATGAGCAGTTCTTC.

CDR3 amino acids: CSASQGTSNEKLFF. CDR3 DNA: TGCAGTGCTAGTCAAGGGACAAGTAATGAAAAACTGTTTTTT. This chain links TRBV20-1 with TRBJ1-4; TRBD1 is a possible D gene (6 bases). The germline CDR1 and CDR2 sequences are DFQATT and SNEGSKA (reference sequence). The CDR3 is made up of 14 amino acids. Trimming shortened V by 3 bases and J by 4 bases, and 12 bases separated the two germline ends.

This chain links TRBV4-3 with TRBJ2-2; TRBD1 agrees at 9 bases. CDR3 length equals 16 residues. J was trimmed by 1 base and V by 4 bases; bases with no gene match: 4. Germline CDR1 reads LGHNA; CDR2 reads YSLEER. The CDR3 sequence is CASSRTGVGNTGELFF. The DNA of the CDR3 is TGCGCCAGCAGCCGGACAGGGGTTGGGAACACCGGGGAGCTGTTTTTT.

This chain uses TRBV2 with TRBJ1-1, with D possibly being TRBD1 (6 bases). The V end lost 7 bases, the J end lost 1 base, and 16 bases lay between the germline ends. This CDR3 comprises 15 residues. Per the germline V gene, CDR1 is SNHLY and CDR2 is FYNNEI. The chain's CDR3 is CASTDAGGANTEAFF. CDR3 DNA: TGTGCCAGCACCGACGCGGGGGGGGCGAACACTGAAGCTTTCTTT.

This chain links TRBV19 with TRBJ2-3; 10 bases align to TRBD1. V dropped 3 bases and J dropped 4; count of bases not matched to a gene: 16. Per germline, CDR1 LNHDA and CDR2 SQIVND (reference sequence). This CDR3 is built from 19 residues. The CDR3 DNA sequence: TGTGCCAGTAGTATGCCAGCACTTCAGGACAGGGGGTATGCAGATACGCAGTATTTT. Encoded protein: CASSMPALQDRGYADTQYF.

The chain has TRBV6-1 and TRBJ2-7; 12 bases are a match to TRBD1. CDR1 MNHNS and CDR2 SASEGT come from the germline V gene. J was trimmed by 5 bases and V by 1 base; bases with no gene match: 3. The CDR3 runs 15 residues. This chain's CDR3 is CASSEVGTGGDEQYF. CDR3 in DNA: TGTGCCAGCAGTGAAGTCGGGACAGGGGGCGACGAGCAGTACTTC.

The V gene is TRBV29-1, the J gene TRBJ2-6, with D unclear. The V end lost 7 bases, the J end lost 2 bases, and 12 bases lay between the germline ends. CDR3 size: 14 residues. Germline V gives CDR1 SQVTM, CDR2 ANQGSEA. In DNA, the CDR3 is TGCAGCGCTGTCGAGAAACCTGGGGCCAACGTCCTGACTTTC. It yields the protein CSAVEKPGANVLTF.

This chain uses TRBV5-1 with TRBJ1-5, with D perhaps TRBD1 (5 bases). V was cut by 0 bases and J by 3 bases, with 10 bases left in between. CDR1 and CDR2 (germline): SGHRS, YFSETQ. The CDR3 contains 15 residues. CDR3 amino acids: CASSLESGHNQPQHF. As DNA, the CDR3 is TGCGCCAGCAGCTTGGAGTCAGGGCACAATCAGCCCCAGCATTTT. Supplemented by reference TRBV5-1 and TRBJ1-5, the full variable domain reads KAGVTQTPRYLIKTRGQQVTLSCSPISGHRSVSWYQQTPGQGLQFLFEYFSETQRNKGNFPGRFSGRQFSNSRSEMNVSTLELGDSALYLCASSLESGHNQPQHFGDGTRLSIL.

The chain combines TRBV4-3 with TRBJ2-2, with D tentatively TRBD2 (5 bases). Trimming cost V 0 bases and J 8 bases, with 10 bases left between them. CDR3 length: 14 amino acids. The germline CDR1 and CDR2 sequences are LGHNA and YSLEER. CDR3 DNA sequence: TGCGCCAGCAGCCAAGACCCGGAGGTAGGGGAGCTGTTTTTT. It is translated as CASSQDPEVGELFF.

This chain uses TRBV6-2 or TRBV6-3 with TRBJ1-1, with D perhaps TRBD1 (5 bases). There are 14 residues in the CDR3. CDR1 and CDR2 from the germline V gene are MNHEY and SVGEGT. Trimming shortened V by 4 bases and J by 4 bases, and 13 bases separated the two germline ends. For the CDR3, the DNA is TGTGCCAGCAGTTTCAGGGTATCGGGCACTGAAGCTTTCTTT. It encodes CASSFRVSGTEAFF.

CDR3: CASSPRGASGGASTDTQYF. In DNA form, the CDR3 reads TGCGCCAGCAGCCCCAGGGGGGCTAGCGGGGGGGCAAGCACAGATACGCAGTATTTT. This rearrangement joins TRBV5-1 to TRBJ2-3; 12 nucleotides align to TRBD2. This CDR3 is 19 amino acids long. In germline, CDR1 is SGHRS, CDR2 YFSETQ. V shed 4 bases and J 0 bases; nucleotides not matched to a gene: 12.

This clone occurred a few times. The chain employs TRBV7-3 and TRBJ2-2; the match to TRBD1 covers 7 bases. Germline V lookup: CDR1 SGHTA, CDR2 FQGTGA. V was clipped by 5 bases and J by 0 bases; unmatched bases: 6. The CDR3 runs to 16 residues. The DNA of the CDR3 is TGTGCCAGCAGCGCCACCGGGACAGCGAACACCGGGGAGCTGTTTTTT. It codes for CASSATGTANTGELFF.

This clone was observed a handful of times. This chain links TRBV6-5 with TRBJ1-5, with D perhaps matching TRBD1 (6 bases). The V end was cut by 6 bases, the J end by 4 bases, with 13 bases between. CDR1 and CDR2 (germline): MNHEY, SVGAGI. This CDR3 contains 14 residues. The CDR3 protein is CASSIKGQNQPQHF. CDR3 DNA: TGTGCCAGCAGCATAAAAGGACAGAATCAGCCCCAGCATTTT.

This chain uses TRBV28 with TRBJ2-3; TRBD2 is a possible D gene (7 bases). Trimming took off 8 bases at V and 4 bases at J, with 13 bases between the two ends. This CDR3 region has 13 residues. In germline, CDR1 is MDHEN, CDR2 SYDVKM. CDR3 bases: TGTGCCAGCGGAAGGGGGGGGTCAGATACGCAGTATTTT. Amino acids: CASGRGGSDTQYF.

The J gene is TRBJ1-2, the V gene TRBV21-1; TRBD1, the table's D call, lacks a check against the DNA. TRBV21-1 is described as a pseudogene. This CDR3 has 18 residues. The CDR3 coding sequence is TGTGCCAGCAGCAAACAAGCACAGCCAAAAGGGGGTAACTATGGCTACACCTTC. Residues: CASSKQAQPKGGNYGYTF.

V and J are TRBV30 and TRBJ1-5; D is unresolved. The V gene lost 8 bases and the J gene lost 6 bases, with 17 bases spanning the gap. Germline V gene sequence: CDR1 GTSNPN, CDR2 SVGIG (reference sequence). CDR3 length equals 13 residues. The CDR3 DNA is TGTGCCCTCTCGGGCCAGGCGGGTCAGCCCCAGCATTTT. Translated: CALSGQAGQPQHF.

The rearrangement uses TRBV25-1 and TRBJ1-2; weak D call: TRBD1 (5 bases). This CDR3 region has 16 residues. Germline CDR1 MGHDK, CDR2 SYGVNS. The V end was cut by 1 base, the J end by 3 bases, with 15 bases between. The CDR3 is CASSELKGGVDYGYTF. In nucleotides, the CDR3 is TGTGCCAGCAGTGAATTAAAAGGAGGGGTCGACTATGGCTACACCTTC.

This clone was recorded only once. The chain recombines TRBV19 with TRBJ2-3; 7 bases agree with TRBD1. CDR3 size: 15 residues. Germline lookup yields CDR1 LNHDA and CDR2 SQIVND (reference sequence). Germline trimming cut 6 bases from V and 1 base from J; bases unmatched to any gene: 7. CDR3 sequence reads: CASSPLTGGTDTQYF. The CDR3, as DNA: TGTGCCAGTAGCCCGCTAACAGGGGGCACAGATACGCAGTATTTT.

Of note for this clone: The junction departs from germline at one end; a sequencing error may be responsible. The V and J genes are TRBV6-5 and TRBJ2-3; D is possibly TRBD1 (5 bases). The CDR3 has 13 residues. The germline gives CDR1 MNHEY, CDR2 SVGAGI. The DNA of the CDR3 is TGTGCCAGCAGTGACTCAGACAGTTATACGCAGTATTTT. Translation: CASSDSDSYTQYF.

In its sample, this clone was seen a few times. The rearrangement uses TRBV28 and TRBJ1-1, with TRBD1 matching 9 bases. CDR1 MDHEN and CDR2 SYDVKM come from the germline V gene. V shed 5 bases, J shed 5 bases, and the junction held 6 bases outside the gene matches. This CDR3 contains 14 residues. CDR3 region: CASSPQGARTEAFF. The CDR3 nucleotides read TGTGCCAGCAGTCCACAGGGGGCGCGGACTGAAGCTTTCTTT.

The V call is TRBV19, the J call TRBJ2-1; 12 bases fit TRBD2. V shed 3 bases and J 5 bases; nucleotides not matched to a gene: 17. Germline values: CDR1 LNHDA, CDR2 SQIVND (reference sequence). The CDR3 contains 20 residues. The CDR3 protein is CASSILLGLAGGLSHNEQFF. The CDR3, as DNA: TGTGCCAGTAGTATCCTTCTCGGGCTAGCGGGAGGGCTGTCGCACAATGAGCAGTTCTTC.